This T cell receptor (beta chain) was retrieved from a study of yellow fever vaccine responses in identical twins. Study conclusions and caveats: Twins' vaccine T cell response reportedly gave the appearance of partial convergence and partial personalization.

MiXCR, applied by TCRdb to the RT-PCR reads, yields one record per CDR3 protein. Altogether about 3,000 distinct CDR3 sequences are present, approximately 90% being singletons, with the ten largest covering approximately 2.6%. In regard to this clonotype: Its specificity is unknown.

V was trimmed by 4 bases and J by 3 bases, leaving 19 bases between them. Per the germline V gene, CDR1 is SGHNT and CDR2 is YENEEA. CDR3 length: 16 residues. This material consisted of T cells from blood (PBMCs), unsorted or a sorted subset (not recorded which), taken before or after yellow fever vaccination (not recorded which). This TCR derives from a woman between 18 and 30 years old who received the yellow fever vaccine. The chain uses TRBV11-3 and TRBJ2-7; a possible D gene is TRBD2 (6 bases). For the CDR3, the DNA is TGTGCCAGCAGCTCCTACCGTAGCGGAGCCAGCTACGAGCAGTACTTC. This translates into CASSSYRSGASYEQYF.